Below, 14 T cell receptor beta chains from the same sample are listed, as sequenced in a study of blood T cell repertoires in COVID-19. Method: immunoSEQ multiplex PCR; TCRdb's copy keeps in-frame clones and lacks some. This sample has roughly 190,000 clones, with 88% found just once. Specimen: peripheral blood. Receptors were obtained from a man between 35 and 55 years old with active or convalescent COVID-19.

The chain joins TRBV11-3 to TRBJ2-7, with 7 bases fitting TRBD1. CDR3 size: 14 residues. Germline lookup yields CDR1 SGHNT and CDR2 YENEEA. V was pared by 5 bases and J by 0 bases, with 4 bases of the junction left unmatched. CDR3 nucleotides: TGTGCCAGCAGCCCCCACAGGGGCTCCTACGAGCAGTACTTC. It encodes CASSPHRGSYEQYF.

The chain links TRBV10-1 to TRBJ2-6, with D possibly matching TRBD1 (7 bases). The CDR3 consists of 17 residues. In germline, CDR1 is WNHNN, CDR2 SYGVQD (reference sequence). Trimming shortened V by 7 bases and J by 0 bases, and 16 bases separated the two germline ends. This chain's CDR3 is CASIRTQGGSGANVLTF. Here the CDR3 DNA reads TGCGCCAGCATTAGGACCCAGGGGGGCTCTGGGGCCAACGTCCTGACTTTC.

Remarks on this clone: Other DNA sequences in the same sample also yield this CDR3. The genes are TRBV11-2 and TRBJ1-3; D is ambiguous. Germline CDR1 reads SGHAT; CDR2 reads FQNNGV. This CDR3 comprises 12 residues. Trimming took off 6 bases at V and 1 base at J, with 4 bases between the two ends. The DNA for the CDR3 is TGTGCCAGCAGTCCGTCTGGAAACACCATATATTTT. It is translated as CASSPSGNTIYF.

This chain uses TRBV19 with TRBJ1-2; D remains unclear. V lost 5 bases and J 8 bases, leaving 15 bases between the germline ends. CDR1 is LNHDA, CDR2 SQIVND, per germline (reference sequence). The CDR3 contains 13 residues. In DNA, the CDR3 is TGTGCCAGTAGTCTTCCCGTACGGCGGGGCTACACCTTC. It codes for CASSLPVRRGYTF.

The rearrangement links TRBV19 to TRBJ1-6; no firm D call. The CDR3 is made up of 14 amino acids. The V and J ends lost 3 bases and 7 bases respectively, with 10 bases between them. Germline lookup yields CDR1 LNHDA and CDR2 SQIVND (reference sequence). The CDR3 spells CASSISSRNSPLHF. The CDR3 DNA is TGTGCCAGTAGTATTTCGTCGCGGAATTCACCCCTCCACTTT.

The chain links TRBV6-5 to TRBJ1-5, with TRBD1 matching over 8 bases. CDR1 and CDR2 from the germline V gene are MNHEY and SVGAGI. The ends lost 7 bases at V and 4 bases at J; junction bases unmatched: 9. The CDR3 spans 15 residues. CDR3 nucleotide sequence: TGTGCCAGCAAATCAGACAGGGGAGGTAATCAGCCCCAGCATTTT. Protein: CASKSDRGGNQPQHF.

The chain couples TRBV27 to TRBJ2-3; 7 bases are a match to TRBD1. V lost 4 bases to trimming and J lost 0 bases; unmatched junction nucleotides: 1. CDR3 size: 14 residues. CDR1 MNHEY and CDR2 SMNVEV come from the germline V gene (reference sequence). In DNA form, the CDR3 reads TGTGCCAGCAGTTCGGGACAGAGCACAGATACGCAGTATTTT. Protein: CASSSGQSTDTQYF.

The chain is built from TRBV3-1 (or the pseudogene TRBV3-2) and TRBJ2-1; the match to TRBD2 covers 11 bases. Germline V gives CDR1 LGHDT, CDR2 YNNKEL (reference sequence). The CDR3 is made up of 18 amino acids. The J segment lost 4 bases and the V segment lost 0 bases, leaving 8 bases of the junction unmatched. The CDR3 region is CASSQDLASGGLYNEQFF. As DNA, the CDR3 is TGTGCCAGCAGCCAAGATCTAGCTAGCGGGGGGTTATACAATGAGCAGTTCTTC.

The rearrangement links TRBV7-2 to TRBJ2-3, with TRBD2 matching 10 bases. V lost 7 bases to trimming and J lost 0 bases; unmatched junction nucleotides: 7. The CDR3 runs 16 residues. Germline assignment: CDR1 SGHTA and CDR2 FQGNSA. CDR3 sequence reads: CASIAKRGGSTDTQYF. In DNA form, the CDR3 reads TGTGCCAGCATCGCAAAGCGGGGGGGAAGCACAGATACGCAGTATTTT.

The V gene is TRBV6-5, the J gene TRBJ2-7; 8 positions match TRBD1. The CDR3 is made up of 16 amino acids. Germline V lookup: CDR1 MNHEY, CDR2 SVGAGI. V lost 0 bases to trimming and J lost 2 bases; unmatched junction nucleotides: 6. CDR3 residues: CASSYSETGAPYEQYF. The CDR3 DNA is TGTGCCAGCAGTTACTCGGAGACAGGGGCCCCCTACGAGCAGTACTTC.

This sequence joins TRBV23-1 and TRBJ1-2; the match to TRBD1 covers 8 bases. TRBV23-1 belongs to the ORF category, with a function that is uncertain. V lost 8 bases, J lost 2 bases, and 4 bases stayed unmatched. There are 13 residues in the CDR3. The CDR3 spells CASPGQGNYGYTF. Written as DNA, the CDR3 is TGCGCCAGCCCCGGACAGGGAAACTATGGCTACACCTTC.

As to this clone: A much larger clone differs from this one at a single base, so this may be a read error. The chain couples TRBV5-8 to TRBJ2-7; 7 bases fit TRBD1. The CDR3 length is 13 residues. Germline lookup yields CDR1 SGHTS and CDR2 YDEGEE. Unmatched junction bases numbered 2, after V lost 3 bases and J lost 2 bases. As DNA, the CDR3 is TGTGCCAGCAGCTGGGGACAGACCTACGAGCAGTACTTC. The encoded protein is CASSWGQTYEQYF.

This rearrangement joins TRBV21-1 to TRBJ1-1. TRBV21-1 is an annotated pseudogene. The CDR3 covers 15 residues. The CDR3 nucleotides are TGTGCCAGCAGCAAAGGGTCGGGGAATAGCGCTGAAGCTTTCTTT. It codes for CASSKGSGNSAEAFF.

V and J are TRBV6-5 and TRBJ1-2, with 10 bases lining up with TRBD1. The ends lost 5 bases at V and 7 bases at J; junction bases unmatched: 10. Per germline, CDR1 MNHEY and CDR2 SVGAGI. CDR3 length: 15 residues. The CDR3 region is CASSIETGGLSGYTF. In nucleotides, the CDR3 is TGTGCCAGCAGTATTGAGACAGGGGGCTTGTCTGGCTACACCTTC.